The clone carrying this T cell receptor beta chain was seen a handful of times. Antigen specificity is unknown. The length of the CDR3 is 14 residues. Germline V gene data show CDR1 as LNHDA and CDR2 as SQIVND (reference sequence). V lost 4 bases, J lost 5 bases, and 12 bases lay in between. This entry comes from a study of T cells and copy number aberrations in small-cell lung cancer. The method was immunoSEQ multiplex PCR; TCRdb's version includes in-frame clones alone and lacks a portion of them. The data hold more than 5,000 clones, with around 69% observed a single time. Findings and limits, study-wide: Most clones, about 75-98%, were restricted to a single tumor region.

Donors had limited-stage small-cell lung cancer and underwent surgical resection in Hangzhou, China, between the late 2000s and the early 2020s. Tumor tissue came from three grid-selected regions of each formalin-fixed paraffin-embedded block. The genes are TRBV19 and TRBJ2-1; no reliable D call. Input material: tumor tissue. The sequence was obtained from a man aged 45-65 years with small cell lung cancer. The CDR3 is CASSKQPGDNEQFF. Here the CDR3 DNA reads TGTGCCAGTAGTAAGCAGCCCGGAGACAATGAGCAGTTCTTC.